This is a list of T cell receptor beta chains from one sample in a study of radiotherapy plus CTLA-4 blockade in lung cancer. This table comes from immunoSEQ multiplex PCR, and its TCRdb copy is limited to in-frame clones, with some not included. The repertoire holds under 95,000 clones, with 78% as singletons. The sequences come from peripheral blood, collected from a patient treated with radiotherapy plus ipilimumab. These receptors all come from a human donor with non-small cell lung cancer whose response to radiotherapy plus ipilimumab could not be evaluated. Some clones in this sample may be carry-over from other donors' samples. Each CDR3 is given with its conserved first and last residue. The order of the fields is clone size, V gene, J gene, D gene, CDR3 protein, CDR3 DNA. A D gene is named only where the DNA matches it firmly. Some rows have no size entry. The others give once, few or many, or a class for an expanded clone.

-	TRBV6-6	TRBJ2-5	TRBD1	CASTPVQGPSTQYF	TGTGCCAGCACCCCCGTACAGGGGCCTTCAACCCAGTACTTC
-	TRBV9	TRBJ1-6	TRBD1	CASSAGGTYNSPLHF	TGTGCCAGCAGCGCAGGGGGTACCTATAATTCACCCCTCCACTTT
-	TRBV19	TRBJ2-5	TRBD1	CASRPGEPGTGGWETQYF	TGTGCCAGTAGGCCCGGTGAACCCGGGACAGGGGGCTGGGAGACCCAGTACTTC
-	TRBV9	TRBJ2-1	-	CASSADTPRVHRRSNEQFF	TGTGCCAGCAGCGCCGACACCCCGCGGGTACACCGCCGCAGCAATGAGCAGTTCTTC
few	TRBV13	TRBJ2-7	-	CASSRGYLQEQYF	TGTGCCAGCAGCAGGGGGTACCTACAAGAGCAGTACTTC
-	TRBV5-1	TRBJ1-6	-	CASSLEQVRSPLHF	TGCGCCAGCAGCTTGGAACAGGTGCGATCACCCCTCCACTTT
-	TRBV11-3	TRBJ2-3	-	CASRLSRTDTQYF	TGTGCCAGCAGGCTATCTAGGACAGATACGCAGTATTTT
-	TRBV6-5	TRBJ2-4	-	CASARIERAKNIQYF	TGTGCCAGCGCCCGAATTGAGAGGGCCAAAAACATTCAGTACTTC
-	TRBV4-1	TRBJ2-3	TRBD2	CASRRGGPLTDTQYF	TGCGCCAGCAGACGCGGGGGACCTCTCACAGATACGCAGTATTTT
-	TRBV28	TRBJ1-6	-	CASSLSPQGGRSPLHF	TGTGCCAGCAGTTTATCCCCCCAGGGTGGGAGGTCACCCCTCCACTTT
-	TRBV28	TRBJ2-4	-	CASRGAARGKNIQYF	TGTGCCAGCAGGGGGGCAGCGAGAGGCAAAAACATTCAGTACTTC
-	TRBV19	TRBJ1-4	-	CASSIVTGAEKLFF	TGTGCCAGTAGTATCGTGACAGGAGCAGAAAAACTGTTTTTT
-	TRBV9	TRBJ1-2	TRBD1	CASSIGQESYGYTF	TGTGCCAGCAGTATTGGACAGGAGAGCTATGGCTACACCTTC
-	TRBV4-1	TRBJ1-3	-	CASSRVDSVGNTIYF	TGCGCCAGCAGCCGGGTGGACTCGGTGGGAAACACCATATATTTT
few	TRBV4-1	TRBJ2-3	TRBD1	CASSHPRTGGGLDTQYF	TGCGCCAGCAGCCACCCCCGGACAGGGGGCGGCCTAGATACGCAGTATTTT
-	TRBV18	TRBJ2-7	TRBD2	CASSQSGVTYEQYF	TGTGCCAGCTCACAGAGCGGGGTAACCTACGAGCAGTACTTC
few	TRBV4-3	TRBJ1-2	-	CASSQETAYGYTF	TGCGCCAGCAGCCAAGAGACAGCCTATGGCTACACCTTC
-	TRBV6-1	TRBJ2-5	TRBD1	CASISTGRSETQYF	TGTGCCAGCATCTCGACAGGGCGGTCGGAGACCCAGTACTTC
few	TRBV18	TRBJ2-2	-	CASSETANTGELFF	TGTGCCAGCTCGGAGACAGCGAACACCGGGGAGCTGTTTTTT
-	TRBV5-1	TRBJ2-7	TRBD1	CASSSQGGSSSYEQYF	TGCGCCAGCAGTTCTCAAGGGGGCTCGAGCTCCTACGAGCAGTACTTC
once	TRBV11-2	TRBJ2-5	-	CASSFRGQWQETQYF	TGTGCCAGCAGCTTTAGAGGACAGTGGCAAGAGACCCAGTACTTC
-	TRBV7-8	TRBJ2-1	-	CASSPLSREQFF	TGTGCCAGCAGCCCTCTCTCGCGGGAGCAGTTCTTC
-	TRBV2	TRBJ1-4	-	CASSLETVGDEKLFF	TGTGCCAGCAGTCTGGAGACAGTTGGAGATGAAAAACTGTTTTTT
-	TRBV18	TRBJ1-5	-	CASSPGTGFNQPQHF	TGTGCCAGCTCACCCGGAACAGGGTTCAATCAGCCCCAGCATTTT
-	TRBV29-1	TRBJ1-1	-	CSVGGGLNTEAFF	TGCAGCGTTGGGGGGGGACTGAACACTGAAGCTTTCTTT
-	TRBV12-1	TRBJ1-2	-	CASSRMQAWGFYGYTF	TGTGCCAGCAGCCGAATGCAGGCCTGGGGCTTCTATGGCTACACCTTC
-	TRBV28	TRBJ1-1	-	CASSFMGRGAFF	TGTGCCAGCAGTTTTATGGGGAGAGGAGCTTTCTTT
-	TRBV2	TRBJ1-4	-	CASRASGQPNEKLFF	TGTGCCAGCAGGGCCTCAGGGCAACCTAATGAAAAACTGTTTTTT
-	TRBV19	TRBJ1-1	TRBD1	CASSIDLGQTEAFF	TGTGCCAGTAGTATAGATTTGGGACAGACTGAAGCTTTCTTT
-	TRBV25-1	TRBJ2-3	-	CASNDRLSTDTQYF	TGTGCCAGCAACGACAGACTGAGCACAGATACGCAGTATTTT
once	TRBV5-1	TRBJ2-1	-	CASSLGGGSSYNEQFF	TGCGCCAGCAGCTTGGGTGGGGGGTCCTCCTACAATGAGCAGTTCTTC
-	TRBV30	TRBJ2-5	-	CAWNPMWGGTYQETQYF	TGTGCCTGGAACCCTATGTGGGGGGGCACCTACCAAGAGACCCAGTACTTC
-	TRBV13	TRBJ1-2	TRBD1	CASSLPLPGQGRNYGYTF	TGTGCCAGCAGCTTACCCCTGCCGGGACAGGGAAGAAACTATGGCTACACCTTC
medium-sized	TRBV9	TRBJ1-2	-	CASSVQGDYTF	TGTGCCAGCAGCGTGCAGGGCGACTACACCTTC
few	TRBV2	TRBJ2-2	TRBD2	CASSEGGSSGDTGELFF	TGTGCCAGCAGTGAAGGGGGGTCTAGCGGGGACACCGGGGAGCTGTTTTTT
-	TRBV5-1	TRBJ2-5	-	CASSPSTFQETQYF	TGCGCCAGCAGCCCCAGTACCTTTCAAGAGACCCAGTACTTC
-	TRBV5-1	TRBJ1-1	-	CASSLDSMNTEAFF	TGCGCCAGCAGCTTGGACAGCATGAACACTGAAGCTTTCTTT
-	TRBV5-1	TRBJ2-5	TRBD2	CASSLSSGGEETQYF	TGCGCCAGCAGCTTGAGTAGCGGGGGGGAAGAGACCCAGTACTTC
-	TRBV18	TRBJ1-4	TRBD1	CASSSGGEKLFF	TGTGCCAGCTCGTCAGGGGGTGAAAAACTGTTTTTT
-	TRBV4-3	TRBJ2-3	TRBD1	CASSQEGQGSDTQYF	TGCGCCAGCAGCCAAGAGGGACAGGGCTCAGATACGCAGTATTTT
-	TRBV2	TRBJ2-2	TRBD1	CASTKDRARTGELFF	TGTGCCAGCACCAAGGACAGGGCGCGCACCGGGGAGCTGTTTTTT
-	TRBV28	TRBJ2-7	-	CASSPYYEQYF	TGTGCCAGCAGTCCCTACTACGAGCAGTACTTC
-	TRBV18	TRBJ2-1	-	CASSPPPGNNEQFF	TGTGCCAGCTCACCACCTCCGGGGAACAATGAGCAGTTCTTC
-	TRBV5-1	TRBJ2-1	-	CASSPVGYNEQFF	TGCGCCAGCAGCCCGGTTGGCTACAATGAGCAGTTCTTC
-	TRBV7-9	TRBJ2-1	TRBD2	CASSPRLAPHEQFF	TGTGCCAGCAGCCCAAGACTAGCCCCCCATGAGCAGTTCTTC
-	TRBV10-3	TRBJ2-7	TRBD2	CAISPSGGAYEQYF	TGTGCCATCAGCCCTAGCGGGGGGGCCTACGAGCAGTACTTC
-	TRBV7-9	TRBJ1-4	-	CASRFGQSNEKLFF	TGTGCCAGCAGGTTTGGACAGAGTAATGAAAAACTGTTTTTT
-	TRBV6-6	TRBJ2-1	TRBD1	CASSYSQGASYNEQFF	TGTGCCAGCAGTTACTCGCAGGGGGCATCCTACAATGAGCAGTTCTTC
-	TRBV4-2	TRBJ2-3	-	CASSQDISSTDTQYF	TGTGCCAGCAGCCAAGATATCTCTAGCACAGATACGCAGTATTTT
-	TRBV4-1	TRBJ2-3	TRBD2	CASSQGTSGGATQYF	TGCGCCAGCAGCCAAGGAACTAGCGGGGGGGCTACGCAGTATTTT
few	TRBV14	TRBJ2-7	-	CASSQVTAQDEQYF	TGTGCCAGCAGCCAAGTAACGGCTCAGGACGAGCAGTACTTC
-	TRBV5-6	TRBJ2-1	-	CASSSLVLSLYNEQFF	TGTGCCAGCAGCTCGCTGGTCCTCAGTCTCTACAATGAGCAGTTCTTC
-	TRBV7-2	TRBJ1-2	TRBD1	CASSLAPGQGNGYTF	TGTGCCAGCAGCTTAGCCCCGGGACAGGGGAATGGCTACACCTTC
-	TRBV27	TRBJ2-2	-	CASRRGTNTGELFF	TGTGCCAGCAGAAGAGGGACGAACACCGGGGAGCTGTTTTTT
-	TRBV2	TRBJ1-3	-	CASSERLAGNTIYF	TGTGCCAGCAGTGAGAGGTTAGCTGGAAACACCATATATTTT